Following are 32 T cell receptor beta chains from one sample sequenced in a study of T cells in Graves' hyperthyroidism and ophthalmopathy. Amplified TCR beta CDR3 regions derived from RNA transcripts. HTBI primers drove first-round RT-PCR of the TCR CDR3. TCRdb independently ran MiXCR on the multiplex PCR reads; one entry per CDR3 protein. In the table there are under 800,000 distinct CDR3 sequences, around 15% of which are singletons. The sample was blood. The receptors were sampled from a woman aged 18-29 years with Graves' hyperthyroidism.

The sample holds many counts of this clonotype. This rearrangement joins TRBV10-3 to TRBJ1-5; D ambiguous. Trimming left V 0 bases short and J 3 bases short, with 9 bases between. The CDR3 spans 15 residues. CDR1 ENHRY and CDR2 SYGVKD come from the germline V gene. CDR3 amino acids: CAISESAGNNQPQHF. For the CDR3, the DNA is TGTGCCATCAGTGAGTCGGCCGGGAACAATCAGCCCCAGCATTTT.

V is TRBV7-9 and J is TRBJ1-1, with D possibly matching TRBD1 (5 bases). V was cut by 4 bases and J by 1 base, with 13 bases left in between. This CDR3 comprises 15 residues. Germline CDR1 is SEHNR and CDR2 is FQNEAQ (reference sequence). This CDR3 reads CASSSLWGRNTEAFF. CDR3 bases: TGTGCCAGCAGCTCCCTATGGGGCCGGAACACTGAAGCTTTCTTT.

In this sample, this clonotype turned up a few times. The chain couples TRBV10-1 to TRBJ2-7; possibly TRBD2 for D (6 bases). The V gene lost 3 bases and the J gene lost 6 bases, with 9 bases spanning the gap. This CDR3 region has 12 residues. CDR1 and CDR2 from the germline V gene are WNHNN and SYGVQD (reference sequence). Here the CDR3 DNA reads TGCGCCAGCAGTGAAGGTAGCGGCGAGCAGTACTTC. Encoded protein: CASSEGSGEQYF.

This clonotype has ten or more counts. The chain is built from TRBV30 and TRBJ2-1, with a tentative D call TRBD2 (7 bases). Germline assignment: CDR1 GTSNPN and CDR2 SVGIG (reference sequence). Trimming stripped 4 bases from V and 4 bases from J, with 11 bases between. The CDR3 runs 13 residues. CDR3 region: CAWIGGGYNEQFF. CDR3 coding DNA: TGTGCCTGGATAGGGGGAGGGTACAATGAGCAGTTCTTC.

This clonotype turned up a few times. The chain combines TRBV30 with TRBJ2-2, with D perhaps TRBD1 (5 bases). This CDR3 spans 14 amino acids. The germline gives CDR1 GTSNPN, CDR2 SVGIG (reference sequence). V lost 0 bases, J lost 4 bases, and 9 bases lay in between. CDR3 sequence (DNA): TGTGCCTGGAGTGTACAGGTTGGCACCGGGGAGCTGTTTTTT. Translated, it gives CAWSVQVGTGELFF.

The rearrangement uses TRBV25-1 and TRBJ1-2; 8 bases map to TRBD1. The trim removed 4 bases at V and 2 bases at J, leaving 6 bases unmatched. Germline values: CDR1 MGHDK, CDR2 SYGVNS. CDR3 size: 15 residues. The DNA for the CDR3 is TGTGCCAGCAGTGGGGACAGGTACACCAACTATGGCTACACCTTC. Its protein is CASSGDRYTNYGYTF.

This clonotype was seen ten or more times. The chain couples TRBV28 to TRBJ2-4, with 7 bases fitting TRBD2. The CDR3 has 13 residues. Losses at the gene ends were 6 bases for V and 7 bases for J; bases not matched to a gene: 6. Per the germline V gene, CDR1 is MDHEN and CDR2 is SYDVKM. CDR3 amino acids: CASSRGELNIQYF. For the CDR3, the DNA is TGTGCCAGCAGCCGGGGGGAACTGAACATTCAGTACTTC.

This clonotype was found many times. This chain uses TRBV20-1 with TRBJ1-5; unclear D gene. V lost 3 bases and J 2 bases, leaving 11 bases between the germline ends. Per germline, CDR1 DFQATT and CDR2 SNEGSKA (reference sequence). This CDR3 has 14 residues. This CDR3 reads CSASPGMGNQPQHF. For the CDR3, the DNA is TGCAGTGCTAGCCCAGGAATGGGCAATCAGCCCCAGCATTTT.

This clonotype has ten or more counts. This chain joins TRBV29-1 and TRBJ1-2, with TRBD1 as a possible D gene (6 bases). Looked up from germline, CDR1 is SQVTM and CDR2 is ANQGSEA. The germline V and J ends were trimmed by 3 bases and 5 bases, with 13 bases remaining between them. The CDR3 is 13 residues long. CDR3 in DNA: TGCAGCGTTGATATCGGGCAGGGGTATGGCTACACCTTC. Amino acids: CSVDIGQGYGYTF.

The table lists this clonotype with many counts. This chain joins TRBV30 and TRBJ2-5, with TRBD2 matching 9 bases. CDR1 GTSNPN and CDR2 SVGIG come from the germline V gene (reference sequence). V shed 4 bases and J 3 bases; nucleotides not matched to a gene: 6. The CDR3 is 14 residues long. The CDR3 DNA follows: TGTGCCTGGACCACGGGACTAGCAAAAGAGACCCAGTACTTC. Protein product: CAWTTGLAKETQYF.

In its sample, this clonotype was seen many times. The V gene is TRBV20-1, the J gene TRBJ1-1; D is undetermined. Germline assignment: CDR1 DFQATT and CDR2 SNEGSKA (reference sequence). CDR3 length equals 15 residues. Trimming stripped 2 bases from V and 6 bases from J, with 19 bases between. The CDR3 DNA follows: TGCAGTGCTAGATATATCTCCCTAAGTAACGCTGAAGCTTTCTTT. Translating it yields CSARYISLSNAEAFF.

The sample holds a few counts of this clonotype. J is TRBJ2-5 and V is TRBV27, with 8 bases fitting TRBD2. The length of the CDR3 is 16 residues. The ends lost 4 bases at V and 1 base at J; junction bases unmatched: 8. Germline V gene sequence: CDR1 MNHEY, CDR2 SMNVEV (reference sequence). CDR3 in DNA: TGTGCCAGCAGTTCCCCTTCTAGCGGGTTCCAAGAGACCCAGTACTTC. Translated, it gives CASSSPSSGFQETQYF.

In this sample, this clonotype turned up many times. This chain links TRBV20-1 with TRBJ1-5, with TRBD1 matching over 8 bases. Germline V lookup: CDR1 DFQATT, CDR2 SNEGSKA (reference sequence). CDR3 length equals 15 residues. V trimming: 3 bases; J trimming: 4 bases; junction bases outside the gene matches: 8. The DNA for the CDR3 is TGCAGTGCTAGGTCGACAGGGGAGGGGAATCAGCCCCAGCATTTT. Translating gives CSARSTGEGNQPQHF.

The sample holds many counts of this clonotype. J is TRBJ2-7 and V is TRBV4-3, with 10 bases that match TRBD1. The V segment lost 5 bases and the J segment 7 bases; nucleotides outside the gene matches: 11. CDR3 size: 15 residues. Germline V gene sequence: CDR1 LGHNA, CDR2 YSLEER. This CDR3 reads CASSRSGTGAVEQYF. CDR3 nucleotide sequence: TGCGCCAGCAGCAGATCCGGGACAGGGGCTGTAGAGCAGTACTTC.

This clonotype was picked up many times. In DNA form, the CDR3 reads TGCGCCAGCAGCTTGGAGGGGCAAGCTTTCTTT. Protein sequence: CASSLEGQAFF. V is TRBV5-1 and J is TRBJ1-1; a possible D gene is TRBD1 (5 bases). CDR1 SGHRS and CDR2 YFSETQ come from the germline V gene. V was shortened by 0 bases and J by 9 bases, with 6 bases between the two germline ends. This CDR3 region has 11 residues.

This chain links TRBV10-1 with TRBJ2-1, with D possibly TRBD2 on 6 matching bases. This CDR3 has 15 residues. Germline CDR1 WNHNN, CDR2 SYGVQD (reference sequence). Deletions cut 4 bases from V and 8 bases from J, with 18 bases between. CDR3 in amino acids: CASSGGGIGSHEQFF. For the CDR3, the DNA is TGCGCCAGCAGTGGCGGCGGGATAGGCTCCCATGAGCAGTTCTTC.

This clonotype was detected many times. The chain joins TRBV28 to TRBJ1-5; D may be TRBD1 (6 bases). CDR1 MDHEN and CDR2 SYDVKM come from the germline V gene. V was cut by 4 bases and J by 0 bases, with 13 bases left in between. The CDR3 has 16 amino acids. CDR3 sequence (DNA): TGTGCCAGCAGTTCTCCCGGGACATATAGCAATCAGCCCCAGCATTTT. It is translated as CASSSPGTYSNQPQHF. The full variable domain, rest sourced from reference TRBV28 and TRBJ1-5, is DVKVTQSSRYLVKRTGEKVFLECVQDMDHENMFWYRQDPGLGLRLIYFSYDVKMKEKGDIPEGYSVSREKKERFSLILESASTNQTSMYLCASSSPGTYSNQPQHFGDGTRLSIL.

This chain joins TRBV7-2 and TRBJ2-3; D might be TRBD2 (5 bases). The germline V gene encodes CDR1 SGHTA and CDR2 FQGNSA. The length of the CDR3 is 15 residues. V lost 3 bases, J lost 6 bases, and 16 bases lay in between. Here the CDR3 reads CASSLAVGAVDTQYF. In DNA form, the CDR3 reads TGTGCCAGCAGCTTGGCGGTAGGAGCGGTCGATACGCAGTATTTT.

This clonotype has a count of ten or more. The chain is built from TRBV29-1 and TRBJ2-5; TRBD2 agrees at 9 bases. The ends lost 6 bases at V and 3 bases at J; junction bases unmatched: 5. The CDR3 extends over 13 amino acids. Germline loops: CDR1 SQVTM, CDR2 ANQGSEA. CDR3 bases: TGCAGCGTCGGATTAGCGGGAGAAGAGACCCAGTACTTC. It encodes CSVGLAGEETQYF. The variable domain in full, with the rest retrieved from reference TRBV29-1 and TRBJ2-5, is SAVISQKPSRDICQRGTSLTIQCQVDSQVTMMFWYRQQPGQSLTLIATANQGSEATYESGFVIDKFPISRPNLTFSTLTVSNMSPEDSSIYLCSVGLAGEETQYFGPGTRLLVL.

This clonotype was seen a few times. The V and J genes are TRBV19 and TRBJ1-1; D not resolved. The germline V gene encodes CDR1 LNHDA and CDR2 SQIVND (reference sequence). The V end lost 3 bases, the J end lost 1 base, and 9 bases lay between the germline ends. The CDR3 has 14 residues. This chain's CDR3 is CASSISRRNTEAFF. The CDR3 nucleotides are TGTGCCAGTAGTATTTCCAGGAGGAACACTGAAGCTTTCTTT.

In this sample, this clonotype turned up many times. The rearrangement joins TRBV12-3 or TRBV12-4 to TRBJ2-2; 7 positions agree with TRBD1. Trimming cost V 4 bases and J 0 bases; bases outside gene matches: 5. This CDR3 has 16 amino acids. CDR3 protein: CASSSRDSANTGELFF. Written as DNA, the CDR3 is TGTGCCAGCAGTTCTCGGGACAGTGCGAACACCGGGGAGCTGTTTTTT.

Many counts were recorded for this clonotype. The V call is TRBV2, the J call TRBJ2-5; D tentatively reads TRBD1 or TRBD2 (5 bases each). CDR3 size: 15 residues. The germline gives CDR1 SNHLY, CDR2 FYNNEI. The V end lost 7 bases, the J end lost 1 base, and 16 bases lay between the germline ends. The chain's CDR3 is CASNLDYGGQETQYF. The CDR3 DNA follows: TGTGCCAGCAACCTCGACTATGGGGGCCAAGAGACCCAGTACTTC.

Ten or more counts support this clonotype. V and J are TRBV4-3 and TRBJ2-1, with 9 bases that match TRBD1. The CDR3 sequence is 16 residues long. J gave up 3 bases and V 4 bases, and 7 bases lay outside the gene matches. Germline loops: CDR1 LGHNA, CDR2 YSLEER. This chain's CDR3 is CASSRYTGQGYNEQFF. CDR3 in DNA: TGCGCCAGCAGCCGATATACGGGACAGGGCTACAATGAGCAGTTCTTC.

The sample holds a few counts of this clonotype. V and J are TRBV6-2 or TRBV6-3 and TRBJ2-3, with 7 bases fitting TRBD2. Germline V CDR1 and CDR2: MNHEY, SVGEGT. V was pared by 5 bases and J by 2 bases, with 10 bases of the junction left unmatched. The CDR3 spans 16 residues. The CDR3 here is CASSKRDYPSTDTQYF. CDR3 bases: TGTGCCAGCAGTAAACGGGACTACCCCTCCACAGATACGCAGTATTTT.

This clonotype was counted between two and nine times. This chain joins TRBV28 and TRBJ2-1; D gene unclear. V lost 6 bases to trimming and J lost 7 bases, with 16 bases between them. CDR1 and CDR2 from the germline V gene are MDHEN and SYDVKM. The CDR3 has 14 amino acids. DNA for the CDR3: TGTGCCAGCAGGGCCAGACTGAGCTGGAATGAGCAGTTCTTC. Its protein product is CASRARLSWNEQFF.

The chain combines TRBV5-5 with TRBJ2-1, with a possible D match to TRBD2 (6 bases). Germline CDR1 SGHKS, CDR2 YYEKEE (reference sequence). Trimming left V 3 bases short and J 10 bases short, with 14 bases between. The CDR3 is 13 amino acids. This chain's CDR3 is CASSWGGYYEQFF. The DNA of the CDR3 is TGTGCCAGCAGCTGGGGAGGTTATTACGAGCAGTTCTTC. The variable domain in full, completed from reference TRBV5-5 and TRBJ2-1, reads DAGVTQSPTHLIKTRGQQVTLRCSPISGHKSVSWYQQVLGQGPQFIFQYYEKEERGRGNFPDRFSARQFPNYSSELNVNALLLGDSALYLCASSWGGYYEQFFGPGTRLTVL.

This clonotype was seen a few times. V usage is TRBV12-3 or TRBV12-4 and J usage is TRBJ2-2; 8 nucleotides line up with TRBD1. With V trimmed by 5 bases and J by 2 bases, 4 bases remained unmatched. The CDR3 contains 15 residues. CDR3 amino acids: CASSKGQENTGELFF. CDR3 in DNA: TGTGCCAGCAGTAAGGGACAGGAAAACACCGGGGAGCTGTTTTTT.

This clonotype occurred a few times. V usage is TRBV7-3 and J usage is TRBJ2-7; TRBD2 agrees at 8 bases. CDR3 length equals 15 residues. The J segment lost 5 bases and the V segment lost 2 bases, leaving 8 bases of the junction unmatched. Germline CDR1 and CDR2: SGHTA and FQGTGA. In DNA form, the CDR3 reads TGTGCCAGCAGCTTAGTGAGTAGCGGGATTAACGAGCAGTACTTC. Its protein product is CASSLVSSGINEQYF.

Many counts were recorded for this clonotype. J is TRBJ1-6 and V is TRBV2; 7 nucleotides line up with TRBD1. Unmatched junction bases numbered 8, after V lost 5 bases and J lost 10 bases. Germline V CDR1 and CDR2: SNHLY, FYNNEI. CDR3 length: 14 residues. DNA of the CDR3: TGTGCCAGCAGTTCCGGGACAGCGGGATCACCCCTCCACTTT. Protein product: CASSSGTAGSPLHF.

This clonotype was seen repeatedly, ten times or more. The rearrangement joins TRBV20-1 to TRBJ2-7, with TRBD2 identical over 8 bases. The germline V gene encodes CDR1 DFQATT and CDR2 SNEGSKA (reference sequence). This CDR3 has 14 amino acids. The ends lost 3 bases at V and 3 bases at J; junction bases unmatched: 7. The CDR3 region has the DNA TGCAGTGCTAGGTCGGCGGCGGGAGGCTACGAGCAGTACTTC. It encodes CSARSAAGGYEQYF.

This clonotype was counted ten times or more. This chain joins TRBV18 and TRBJ2-3, with 8 nucleotides matching TRBD1. The CDR3 is 15 residues long. The germline CDR1 and CDR2 sequences are KGHSH and LQKENI. After removal of 2 bases from V and 2 bases from J, the junction contained 3 bases not matched to a gene. The CDR3 loop reads CASSPDRGNTDTQYF. The CDR3, as DNA: TGTGCCAGCTCACCAGACAGGGGAAACACAGATACGCAGTATTTT.

This clonotype was observed a few times. The chain uses TRBV11-2 and TRBJ2-7; the D gene is possibly TRBD1 (5 bases). CDR1 SGHAT and CDR2 FQNNGV come from the germline V gene. The CDR3 totals 15 residues. Trimming stripped 0 bases from V and 4 bases from J, with 13 bases between. CDR3 in DNA: TGTGCCAGCAGCTTAGAAGCAGGGCAGAAGTACGAGCAGTACTTC. Its protein is CASSLEAGQKYEQYF.